The clone carrying this T cell receptor beta chain occurred a few times. The antigen remains unidentified. This entry comes from a study of T cells after yellow fever vaccination. The TCR cDNA carried a universal primer site and UMIs from 5'RACE template switching. One entry per CDR3 protein results from TCRdb running MiXCR on the 5' RACE reads. The sample holds around 530,000 distinct CDR3 sequences, about a sixth seen once. The CDR3 length is 14 residues. Germline assignment: CDR1 SNHLY and CDR2 FYNNEI. The ends were cut back, 7 bases at V and 4 bases at J, with 16 bases in the middle. Study outcomes and limitations: Researchers cautioned that FACS-sorted repertoires could harbor abundant clonotypes contaminating from the bulk population.

Sequencing used PBMCs, obtained 5 days after the first yellow fever vaccination. The chain is built from TRBV2 and TRBJ2-5; a weak D match, TRBD2 (7 bases). This TCR was recovered from a young man who received the YFV17D yellow fever vaccine. The chain's CDR3 is CASKRGVGGETQYF. The CDR3, as DNA: TGTGCCAGCAAGCGGGGAGTAGGGGGAGAGACCCAGTACTTC.